This TCR beta chain was sequenced for a study of cytomegalovirus exposure and HLA in healthy donors. Findings and limits, study-wide: Sequence variants that were highly shared formed a cluster that was likely a sequencing artifact. Altogether, more than 150 TCR beta chains were recorded as cytomegalovirus-associated.

The CDR3 has 14 amino acids. Germline V gene data show CDR1 as MNHEY and CDR2 as SMNVEV (reference sequence). Trimming left V 6 bases short and J 3 bases short, with 14 bases between. PCR primers comprised 60 Vbeta and 13 Jbeta primers. Per the original methods: In a later analysis, roughly 10 million of 75 million to 90 million unique beta chains occurred in at least two donors. Assay used: immunoSEQ multiplex PCR; TCRdb lists only in-frame clones, some missing. V, J and clone size are taken as reported in that table, and D and trimming were inferred from the DNA itself. Altogether around 110,000 clones are present, around 85% being singletons, with the ten largest covering approximately 2.4%. As to this clone: Its antigen is not known.

All the people who gave samples were healthy bone marrow donors. The sample consisted of PBMCs. V is TRBV27 and J is TRBJ1-2; perhaps TRBD1 as D (5 bases). The clonotype originates from a young man in good health and CMV-seronegative. The CDR3 sequence: CASRYLGGDYGYTF. In DNA form, the CDR3 reads TGTGCCAGCAGATACCTCGGGGGAGACTATGGCTACACCTTC.